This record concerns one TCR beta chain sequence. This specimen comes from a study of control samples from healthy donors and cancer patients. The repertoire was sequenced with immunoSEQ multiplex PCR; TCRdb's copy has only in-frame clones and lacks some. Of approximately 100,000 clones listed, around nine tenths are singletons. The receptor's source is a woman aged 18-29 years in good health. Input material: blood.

CDR3 protein: CASSRGTAETNVLTF. Written as DNA, the CDR3 is TGCGCCAGCAGCCGGGGGACAGCTGAGACCAACGTCCTGACTTTC. V is TRBV5-1 and J is TRBJ2-6; D might be TRBD1 (7 bases). CDR3 size: 15 residues. Looked up from germline, CDR1 is SGHRS and CDR2 is YFSETQ. V dropped 4 bases and J dropped 8 bases, with 16 bases sitting between them. The full variable domain, its missing parts supplied by reference TRBV5-1 and TRBJ2-6, is KAGVTQTPRYLIKTRGQQVTLSCSPISGHRSVSWYQQTPGQGLQFLFEYFSETQRNKGNFPGRFSGRQFSNSRSEMNVSTLELGDSALYLCASSRGTAETNVLTFGAGSRLTVL.